This T cell receptor beta chain was captured in a study of PD-1 blockade in classical Hodgkin lymphoma. Whole-study context: Nivolumab 3 mg/kg was given intravenously every 2 weeks.

Study results and limitations: Unlike CD8+ TCR diversity, which did not rise significantly by C4D1, CD4+ TCR diversity did.

V lost 1 base to trimming and J lost 2 bases, with 3 bases between them. CDR1 is LNHDA and CDR2 is SQIVND in the germline V gene (reference sequence). This CDR3 has 13 residues. Details on this clone: As yet, its antigen is unknown.

Only in-frame clones appear in the TCRdb table, and some are missing; sequencing was by immunoSEQ multiplex PCR. The data show around 90,000 clones, with roughly 78% seen just once and approximately 9% held by the top ten. Regarding time point: cycle 4 day 1 (C4D1), after more than 5 weeks of nivolumab. All patients experienced relapse after autologous stem cell transplantation, and brentuximab vedotin exposure was variable. Under best response, outcomes were complete response, partial response or progressive disease. The sample here was peripheral blood mononuclear cells (PBMCs), taken before the fourth cycle of nivolumab. V is TRBV19 and J is TRBJ1-5; unclear D gene. The TCR originated in a human donor with classical Hodgkin lymphoma. CDR3 DNA: TGTGCCAGTAGTATAGGGGGCAATCAGCCCCAGCATTTT. This sequence encodes CASSIGGNQPQHF.